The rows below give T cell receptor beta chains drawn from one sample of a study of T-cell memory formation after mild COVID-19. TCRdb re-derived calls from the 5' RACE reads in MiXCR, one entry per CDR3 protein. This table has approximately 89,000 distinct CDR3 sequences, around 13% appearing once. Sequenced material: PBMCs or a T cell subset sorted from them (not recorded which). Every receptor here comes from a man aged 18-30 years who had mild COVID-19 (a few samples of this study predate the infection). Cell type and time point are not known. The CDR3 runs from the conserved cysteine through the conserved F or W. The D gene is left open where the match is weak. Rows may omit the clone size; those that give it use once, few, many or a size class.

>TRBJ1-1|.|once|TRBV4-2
CASSHSGPTEAFF
TGTGCCAGCAGCCACTCGGGGCCGACTGAAGCTTTCTTT
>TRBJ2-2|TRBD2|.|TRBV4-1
CASSQEGGTGELFF
TGCGCCAGCAGCCAAGAGGGGGGGACCGGGGAGCTGTTTTTT
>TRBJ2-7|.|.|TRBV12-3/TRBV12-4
CASSLGRRSSSYSYEQYF
TGTGCCAGCAGTTTGGGCAGGCGAAGCTCCTCCTATTCCTACGAGCAGTACTTC
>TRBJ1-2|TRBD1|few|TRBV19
CASRDRPLYGYTF
TGTGCCAGCCGGGACAGACCGCTCTATGGCTACACCTTC
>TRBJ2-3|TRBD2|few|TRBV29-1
CSVGSSGGLWDTQYF
TGCAGCGTTGGGTCTAGCGGGGGCCTATGGGATACGCAGTATTTT
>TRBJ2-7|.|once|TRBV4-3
CASSQEHGFFYEQYF
TGCGCCAGCAGCCAAGAACATGGGTTTTTCTACGAGCAGTACTTC
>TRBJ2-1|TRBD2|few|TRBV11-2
CASSSILGLADNDEQFF
TGTGCCAGCAGCTCCATTCTGGGACTAGCGGACAACGATGAGCAGTTCTTC
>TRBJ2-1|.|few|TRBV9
CASSVAGNEQFF
TGTGCCAGCAGCGTAGCGGGCAATGAGCAGTTCTTC
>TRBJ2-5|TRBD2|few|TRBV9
CASSDVGTSGGQETQYF
TGTGCCAGCAGCGATGTAGGGACTAGCGGGGGACAAGAGACCCAGTACTTC
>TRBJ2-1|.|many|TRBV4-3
CASSQDSTARNNEQFF
TGCGCCAGCAGCCAAGATTCAACCGCGCGTAACAATGAGCAGTTCTTC
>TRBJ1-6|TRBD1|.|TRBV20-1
CSATPTGGPQVGNSPLHF
TGCAGTGCGACTCCGACAGGGGGCCCCCAAGTAGGGAATTCACCCCTCCACTTT